The clone carrying this TCR beta chain is a singleton in its sample. Its antigen is not identified. This entry belongs to a study of T cells in Graves' hyperthyroidism and ophthalmopathy. Study-wide points: The majority of expanded thyroid clonotypes above 0.001 also appeared in blood.

Amplified TCR beta CDR3 regions came from RNA transcripts. The TCR CDR3 was amplified in a first-round RT-PCR using the HTBI primer set. One entry per CDR3 protein results from TCRdb running MiXCR on the multiplex PCR reads. Here the sample spans about 400,000 distinct CDR3 sequences, more than 13% being singletons. These patients, aged 18 to 65, had recently diagnosed hyperthyroidism lasting under 2 months. Trimming shortened V by 7 bases and J by 7 bases, and 16 bases separated the two germline ends. CDR3 size: 13 residues. Germline assignment: CDR1 SNHLY and CDR2 FYNNEI. This TCR derives from a woman aged 30 to 39 with Graves' hyperthyroidism. The specimen sequenced was blood. The chain has TRBV2 and TRBJ1-2, with D perhaps matching TRBD1 (6 bases). The CDR3 DNA sequence: TGTGCCAGCACCCTACAGGGTGTGAGTGGCTACACCTTC. It is translated as CASTLQGVSGYTF.